The clone carrying this T cell receptor beta chain was picked up a small number of times. Its antigen is unidentified. This CDR3 has 16 amino acids. The germline CDR1 and CDR2 sequences are MDHEN and SYDVKM. Trimming cost V 5 bases and J 1 base, with 17 bases left between them. The data originate from a study of vaccination and CD4 T cells after COVID-19. The Oncomine TCR Beta short-read assay was applied to DNA of cultured CD4+ T cells. In TCRdb, the PCR reads were re-called with MiXCR into one record per CDR3 protein. The profile shows roughly 6,600 distinct CDR3 sequences, about 20% of them singletons. As to treatment: roughly 10-day PBMC culture with coronavirus spike peptide pools or control peptides (ViraFEST assay). Fresh replacement IL-2 medium substituted for half the medium on days 3 and 7.

Sequenced here: CD4+ T cells from blood, cultured in vitro, sampled after SARS-CoV-2 vaccination. The sequence came from a human donor who had recovered from COVID-19. The chain couples TRBV28 to TRBJ1-2, with a possible D match to TRBD1 (6 bases). CDR3 amino acids: CASSLGQGPDNYGYTF. As DNA, the CDR3 is TGTGCCAGCAGTCTGGGACAAGGGCCAGATAACTATGGCTACACCTTC.